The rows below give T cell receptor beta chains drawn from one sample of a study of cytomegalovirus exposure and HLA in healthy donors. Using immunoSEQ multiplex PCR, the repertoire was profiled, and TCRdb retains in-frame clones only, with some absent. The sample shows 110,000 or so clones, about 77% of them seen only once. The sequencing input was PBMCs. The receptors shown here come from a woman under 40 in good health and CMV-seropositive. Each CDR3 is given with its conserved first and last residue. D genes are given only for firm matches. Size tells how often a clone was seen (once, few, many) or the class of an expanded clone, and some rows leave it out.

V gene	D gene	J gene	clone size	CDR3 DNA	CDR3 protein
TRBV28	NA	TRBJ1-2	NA	TGTGCCAGCAGCCCTGAGGGCCAAGGGTTCTATGGCTACACCTTC	CASSPEGQGFYGYTF
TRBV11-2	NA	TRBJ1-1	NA	TGTGCCAGCACCCCCAACCAGGGTCACAGGAACACTGAAGCTTTCTTT	CASTPNQGHRNTEAFF
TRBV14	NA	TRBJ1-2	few	TGTGCCAGCAGCTCCCAGACCGCAGGGAATCCTGGCTACACCTTC	CASSSQTAGNPGYTF
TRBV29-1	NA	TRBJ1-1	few	TGCAGCGTTGTTCGCGGGGTGGGGACTGAAGCTTTCTTT	CSVVRGVGTEAFF
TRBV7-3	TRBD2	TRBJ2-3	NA	TGTGCCAGCAGCTTAATCGGGGGGGCTAAAGATACGCAGTATTTT	CASSLIGGAKDTQYF
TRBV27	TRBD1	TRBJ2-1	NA	TGTGCCAGCAGTTTAGACAGGGCCCATGAGCAGTTCTTC	CASSLDRAHEQFF
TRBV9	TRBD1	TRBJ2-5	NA	TGTGCCAGCAGCCCCCGACCGGGACAGGGACAAGAGACCCAGTACTTC	CASSPRPGQGQETQYF
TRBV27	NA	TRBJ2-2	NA	TGTGCCAGCAGACAAAGTCCAGGGTCCGGGGAGCTGTTTTTT	CASRQSPGSGELFF
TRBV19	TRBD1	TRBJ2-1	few	TGTGCCTCGGGACAGGGGGCGATCAATGAGCAGTTCTTC	CASGQGAINEQFF
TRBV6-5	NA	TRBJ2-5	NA	TGTGCCATCAGTGACAGTCGAGCCCAAGAGACCCAGTACTTC	CAISDSRAQETQYF
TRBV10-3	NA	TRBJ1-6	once	TGTGCCATCAGTGCCCCGGACAGAAATTCACCCCTCCACTTT	CAISAPDRNSPLHF
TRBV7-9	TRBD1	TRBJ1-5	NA	TGTGCCAGCAGCTCGACAGGGGAACGTCAGCCCCAGCATTTT	CASSSTGERQPQHF
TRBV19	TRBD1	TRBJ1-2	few	TGTGCCAGTATGGGGACAGGTTCGATCTATGGCTACACCTTC	CASMGTGSIYGYTF
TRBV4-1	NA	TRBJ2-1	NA	TGCGCCAGCAGTTTTTTCGTTTCAGGGGTTGGGAATGAGCAGTTCTTC	CASSFFVSGVGNEQFF
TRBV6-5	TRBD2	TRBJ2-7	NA	TGTGCCAGCAGTTTTTACGGGGGGGTCGAGCAGTACTTC	CASSFYGGVEQYF
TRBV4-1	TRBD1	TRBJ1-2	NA	TGCGCCAGCAGCCAGGGACAGTCACTGTATGGCTACACCTTC	CASSQGQSLYGYTF
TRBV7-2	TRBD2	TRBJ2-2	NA	TGTGCCAGCAGCTCCTCAAGACTAGCGGGGTCAGTGGGGGAGCTGTTTTTT	CASSSSRLAGSVGELFF
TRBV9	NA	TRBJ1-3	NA	TGTGCCAGCAGCCACCGAGGCCCGACAAACACCATATATTTT	CASSHRGPTNTIYF
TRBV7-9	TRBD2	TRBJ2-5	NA	TGTGCCAGCAGCTTATACTCCACTAGCGGGAAGCAGACCCAGTACTTC	CASSLYSTSGKQTQYF
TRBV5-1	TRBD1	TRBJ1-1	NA	TGCGCCAGCAGCTTGGGCCGGGACAGGGTAGAGAACACTGAAGCTTTCTTT	CASSLGRDRVENTEAFF
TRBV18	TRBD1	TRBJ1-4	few	TGTGCCAGCTCACCTCCGGGACAGGGGAATGAAAAACTGTTTTTT	CASSPPGQGNEKLFF
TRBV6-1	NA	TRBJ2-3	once	TGTGCCAGCAGAATTCCACAGGGATGGGGAGATACGCAGTATTTT	CASRIPQGWGDTQYF
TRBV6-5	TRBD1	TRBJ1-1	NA	TGTGCCAGCAGTGGGGGACAGGTAAAGAGTGAAGCTTTCTTT	CASSGGQVKSEAFF
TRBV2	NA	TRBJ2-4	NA	TGTGCCAGCCGGCAGGACAAAAACATTCAGTACTTC	CASRQDKNIQYF
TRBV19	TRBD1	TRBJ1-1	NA	TGTGCCAGTAGTATAGATTCGAGGACAGGGTCGAACACTGAAGCTTTCTTT	CASSIDSRTGSNTEAFF
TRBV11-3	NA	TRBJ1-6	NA	TGTGCCAGCAGCTCGGGGGTCGTTTCACCCCTCCACTTT	CASSSGVVSPLHF
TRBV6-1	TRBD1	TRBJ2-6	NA	TGTGCCAGCAGGGACAGGGCCGCAGGGGCCAACGTCCTGACTTTC	CASRDRAAGANVLTF
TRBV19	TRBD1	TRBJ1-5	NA	TGTGCCAGTAGTATCAGGGACAGATATAGCAATCAGCCCCAGCATTTT	CASSIRDRYSNQPQHF
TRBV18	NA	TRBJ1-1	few	TGTGCCAGCTCACCGCCCCTCGGAGGATCAGGGAACACTGAAGCTTTCTTT	CASSPPLGGSGNTEAFF
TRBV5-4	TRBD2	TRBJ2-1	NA	TGTGCCAGCAGCTCTGGGACTAGCGGGAGTTTCGGTGAGCAGTTCTTC	CASSSGTSGSFGEQFF
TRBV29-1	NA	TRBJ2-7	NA	TGCAGCGCCAAAGACAGGACCTACGAGCAGTACTTC	CSAKDRTYEQYF
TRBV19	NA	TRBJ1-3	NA	TGTGCCAGTAGCCGGGGGGAAGGAAACACCATATATTTT	CASSRGEGNTIYF
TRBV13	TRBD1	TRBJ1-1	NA	TGTGCCAGCAGCTTAGCCCAGACAGGGACAGCTTTCTTT	CASSLAQTGTAFF
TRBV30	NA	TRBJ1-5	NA	TGTGCCTGGAGTCCGGGACATGGCAATCAGCCCCAGCATTTT	CAWSPGHGNQPQHF
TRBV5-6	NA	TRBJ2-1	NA	TGTGCCAGCAGCCTGAGCGTTGAGCAGTTCTTC	CASSLSVEQFF
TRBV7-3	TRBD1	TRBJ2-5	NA	TGTGCCAGCAGCCAGGGACAGAGAGAGACCCAGTACTTC	CASSQGQRETQYF
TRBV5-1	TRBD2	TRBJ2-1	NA	TGCGCCAGCAGCATAAGCGGGAGTAGATACTACAATGAGCAGTTCTTC	CASSISGSRYYNEQFF
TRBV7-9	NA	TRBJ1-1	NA	TGTGCCAGCAGCACATCGTCTGAAGCTTTCTTT	CASSTSSEAFF
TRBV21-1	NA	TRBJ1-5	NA	TGTGCCAGCAGCAAAGATGGGACAGCAACCTTTAAGAACACCAATAGCAATCAGCCCCAGCATTTT	CASSKDGTATFKNTNSNQPQHF
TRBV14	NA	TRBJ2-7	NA	TGTGCCAGCAGCCAGAAGGACAGAATAACCTACGAGCAGTACTTC	CASSQKDRITYEQYF
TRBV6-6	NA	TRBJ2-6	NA	TGTGCCAGCAGTTACGAGTCCGGGGCCAACGTCCTGACTTTC	CASSYESGANVLTF
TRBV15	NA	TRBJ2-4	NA	TGTGCCACCAGCAGAGATTCAGGGACCAAAAACATTCAGTACTTC	CATSRDSGTKNIQYF
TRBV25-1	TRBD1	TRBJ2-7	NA	TGTGCCAGCAGTGAATCGGGACAGTACTACGAGCAGTACTTC	CASSESGQYYEQYF
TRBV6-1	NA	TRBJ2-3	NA	TGTGCCAGCACTCGGACAACGGCCACAGATACGCAGTATTTT	CASTRTTATDTQYF